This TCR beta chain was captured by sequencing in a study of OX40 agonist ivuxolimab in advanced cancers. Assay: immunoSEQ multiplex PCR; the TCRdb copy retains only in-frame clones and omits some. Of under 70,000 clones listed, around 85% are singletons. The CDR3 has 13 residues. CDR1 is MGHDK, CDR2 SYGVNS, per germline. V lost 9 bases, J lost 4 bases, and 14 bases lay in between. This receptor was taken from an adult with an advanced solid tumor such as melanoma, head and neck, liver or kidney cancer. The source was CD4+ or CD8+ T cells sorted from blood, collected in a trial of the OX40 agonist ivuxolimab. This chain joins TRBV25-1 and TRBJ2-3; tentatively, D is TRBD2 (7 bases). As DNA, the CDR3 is TGTGCCAGTACCCCGGGGGGCTCAGATACGCAGTATTTT. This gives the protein CASTPGGSDTQYF. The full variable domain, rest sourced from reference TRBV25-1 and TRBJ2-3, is EADIYQTPRYLVIGTGKKITLECSQTMGHDKMYWYQQDPGMELHLIHYSYGVNSTEKGDLSSESTVSRIRTEHFPLTLESARPSHTSQYLCASTPGGSDTQYFGPGTRLTVL.